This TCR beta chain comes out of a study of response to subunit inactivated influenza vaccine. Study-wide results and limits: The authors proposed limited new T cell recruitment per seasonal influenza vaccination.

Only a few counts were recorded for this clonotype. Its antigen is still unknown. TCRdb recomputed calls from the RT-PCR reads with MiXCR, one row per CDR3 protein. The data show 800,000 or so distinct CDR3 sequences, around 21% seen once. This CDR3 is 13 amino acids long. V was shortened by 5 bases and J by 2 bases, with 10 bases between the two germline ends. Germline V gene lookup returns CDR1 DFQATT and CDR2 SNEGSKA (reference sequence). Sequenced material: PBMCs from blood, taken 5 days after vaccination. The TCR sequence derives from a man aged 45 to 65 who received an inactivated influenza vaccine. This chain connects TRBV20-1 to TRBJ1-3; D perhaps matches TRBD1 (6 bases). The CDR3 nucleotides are TGCAGTGCTCCAAACAGGGCTGGAAACACCATATATTTT. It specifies CSAPNRAGNTIYF.